This T cell receptor (beta chain) stems from a study of T cell responses to AZD1222 COVID-19 vaccine. Study background: Second-dose schedules of about 4 or about 12 weeks were combined. Findings of the study overall: Among the donors, most were white British and more were female, and clonal diversity was possibly underestimated. Of the AZD1222 recipients, only 5 to 7 were seropositive at baseline.

This CDR3 spans 20 amino acids. V was clipped by 5 bases and J by 0 bases; unmatched bases: 18. The germline V gene has CDR1 MGHRA and CDR2 YSYEKL. Sequencing used immunoSEQ multiplex PCR; TCRdb keeps in-frame clones, though not all of them. Seen here are around 150,000 clones, about 87% observed once, and the top ten hold less than 2.5%. In the case of this clone: Its specificity is unknown.

The chain carries TRBV4-1 and TRBJ2-7; 11 bases line up with TRBD2. The sequencing used peripheral blood, collected on day 0 of AZD1222 vaccination. The clonotype originates from an adult in good health. CDR3 bases: TGCGCCAGCAGCTACGGGGAGCTAGCGGGAGGCCGAGGGAGCTCCTACGAGCAGTACTTC. Translating it yields CASSYGELAGGRGSSYEQYF.